The source of this T cell receptor (beta chain) is a study of shared clonotypes between healthy human individuals. Points from the study as a whole: Naive subsets, compared against memory subsets, generally had larger estimated richness values.

This CDR3 has 15 amino acids. Germline CDR1 is SQVTM and CDR2 is ANQGSEA. With V trimmed by 6 bases and J by 2 bases, 10 bases remained unmatched. About this clone: Its antigen remains unidentified.

The protocol was immunoSEQ multiplex PCR, while the TCRdb copy is restricted to in-frame clones and leaves out a portion. The sample holds approximately 100,000 clones, about 68% seen once. This chain links TRBV29-1 with TRBJ2-1; 7 nucleotides match TRBD2. The source material was memory CD8+ T cells sorted from blood. Noted subset: CD45RO+ cells pooled with CCR7-negative TemRA cells. The origin of this receptor is a man aged 25 to 45 in good health. CDR3 sequence reads: CSVWLREFAYNEQFF. The CDR3 bases are TGCAGCGTCTGGCTGCGGGAGTTCGCCTACAATGAGCAGTTCTTC.